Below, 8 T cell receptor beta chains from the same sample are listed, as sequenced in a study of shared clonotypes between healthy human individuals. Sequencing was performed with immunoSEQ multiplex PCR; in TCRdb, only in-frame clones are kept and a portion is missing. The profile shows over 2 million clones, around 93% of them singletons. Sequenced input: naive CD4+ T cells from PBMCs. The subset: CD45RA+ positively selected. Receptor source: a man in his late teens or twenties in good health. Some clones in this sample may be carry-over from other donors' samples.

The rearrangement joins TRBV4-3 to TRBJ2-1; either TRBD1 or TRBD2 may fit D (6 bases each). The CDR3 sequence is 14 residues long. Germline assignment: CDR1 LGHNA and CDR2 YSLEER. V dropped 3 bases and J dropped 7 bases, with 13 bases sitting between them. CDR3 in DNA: TGCGCCAGCAGCCACGTGGGGGCGGGGAATGAGCAGTTCTTC. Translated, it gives CASSHVGAGNEQFF.

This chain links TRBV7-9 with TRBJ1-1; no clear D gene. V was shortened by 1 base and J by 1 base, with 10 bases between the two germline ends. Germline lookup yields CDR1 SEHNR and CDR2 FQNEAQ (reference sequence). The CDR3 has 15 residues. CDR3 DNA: TGTGCCAGCAGCTTAGGGTTGCGCAGGAACACTGAAGCTTTCTTT. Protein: CASSLGLRRNTEAFF.

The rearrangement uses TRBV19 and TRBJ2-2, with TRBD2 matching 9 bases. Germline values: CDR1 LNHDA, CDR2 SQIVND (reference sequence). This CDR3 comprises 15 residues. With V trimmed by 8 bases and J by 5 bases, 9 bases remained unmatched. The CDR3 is CASGASGMATGELFF. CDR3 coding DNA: TGTGCCAGTGGGGCTAGCGGGATGGCTACCGGGGAGCTGTTTTTT.

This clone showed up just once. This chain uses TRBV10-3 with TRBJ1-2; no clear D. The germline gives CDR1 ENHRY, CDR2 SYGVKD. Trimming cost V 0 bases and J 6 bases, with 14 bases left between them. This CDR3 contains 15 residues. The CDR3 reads CAISESVGSYDGYTF. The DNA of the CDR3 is TGTGCCATCAGTGAGTCGGTGGGAAGTTACGATGGCTACACCTTC.

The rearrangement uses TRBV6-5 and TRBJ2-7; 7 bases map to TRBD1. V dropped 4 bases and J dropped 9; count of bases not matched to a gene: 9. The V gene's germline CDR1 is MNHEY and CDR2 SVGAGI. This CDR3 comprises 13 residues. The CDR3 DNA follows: TGTGCCAGCAGTTTCCGACAGGGCAGGGGGCAGTACTTC. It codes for CASSFRQGRGQYF.

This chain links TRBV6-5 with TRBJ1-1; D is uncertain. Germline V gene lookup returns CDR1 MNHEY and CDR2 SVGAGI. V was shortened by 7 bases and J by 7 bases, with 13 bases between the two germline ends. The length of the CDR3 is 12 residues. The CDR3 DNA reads TGTGCCAGCAACCTTGTCGGCGGTGAAGCTTTCTTT. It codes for CASNLVGGEAFF.

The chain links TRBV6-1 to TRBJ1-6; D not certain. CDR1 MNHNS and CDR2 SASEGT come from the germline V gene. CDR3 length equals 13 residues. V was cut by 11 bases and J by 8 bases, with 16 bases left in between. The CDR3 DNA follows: TGTGCCTCATGGCCGACGGCCGATTCACCCCTCCACTTT. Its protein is CASWPTADSPLHF.

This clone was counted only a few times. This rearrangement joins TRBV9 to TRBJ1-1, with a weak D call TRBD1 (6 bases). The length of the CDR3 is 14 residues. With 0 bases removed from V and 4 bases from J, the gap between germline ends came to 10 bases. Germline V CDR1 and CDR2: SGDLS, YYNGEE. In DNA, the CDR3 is TGTGCCAGCAGCGTAGGGCCCAGGGGCACTGAAGCTTTCTTT. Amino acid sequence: CASSVGPRGTEAFF.